This passage covers 7 T cell receptor beta chains from one sample sequenced in a study of regulatory T cells in long-lasting Graves disease. Arm-PCR of CDR3 regions and iRepertoire HTBI primers were the basis on which TCR beta libraries were built. From the multiplex PCR reads, TCRdb called clonotypes with MiXCR, one entry per CDR3 protein. The sample shows 300,000 to 500,000 distinct CDR3 sequences, roughly 20% of them seen only once. Time point: persistent/refractory GD, antithyroid drugs over 5 years with positive TRAb. Scientists built the TCR library using RNA that was extracted from PBMCs. The material was peripheral blood mononuclear cells (PBMCs), obtained when the disease was refractory, from a patient treated with antithyroid drugs. The receptors originated from a female donor with Graves disease.

This sequence joins TRBV20-1 and TRBJ1-5, with 8 bases aligning to TRBD1. V dropped 4 bases and J dropped 1; count of bases not matched to a gene: 6. Germline CDR1 is DFQATT and CDR2 is SNEGSKA (reference sequence). CDR3 length equals 15 residues. The CDR3 nucleotides are TGCAGTGCTACCCGACAGGGGTTGAGCAATCAGCCCCAGCATTTT. Residues: CSATRQGLSNQPQHF.

This clonotype was detected ten times or more. The chain links TRBV12-3 or TRBV12-4 to TRBJ2-7, with D possibly TRBD1 on 6 matching bases. The CDR3 totals 15 residues. V gave up 4 bases and J gave up 5 bases, with 18 bases separating them. DNA of the CDR3: TGTGCCAGCAGTTCACAGGGAGTTGCATTAGACGAGCAGTACTTC. It is translated as CASSSQGVALDEQYF.

The chain recombines TRBV19 with TRBJ2-1; TRBD2 is a possible D gene (6 bases). Germline values: CDR1 LNHDA, CDR2 SQIVND (reference sequence). The CDR3 sequence is 16 residues long. The V end lost 6 bases, the J end lost 4 bases, and 19 bases lay between the germline ends. The CDR3 DNA follows: TGTGCCAGTAGGTGGGAGGCTAGCGCACAGTACAATGAGCAGTTCTTC. Translated: CASRWEASAQYNEQFF.

Concerning this clonotype: Possible read error: a much larger clone is one base away. The chain carries TRBV6-1 and TRBJ2-5; D perhaps matches TRBD2 (6 bases). The germline V gene has CDR1 MNHNS and CDR2 SASEGT. The CDR3 covers 14 residues. In DNA form, the CDR3 reads TGTGTCAGCAGCTACCCCCCCGGAGCGGGGACCCAGTACTTC. It yields the protein CVSSYPPGAGTQYF.

This clonotype was recorded at least ten times. V and J are TRBV6-2 or TRBV6-3 and TRBJ2-7; 7 nucleotides match TRBD2. Germline assignment: CDR1 MNHEY and CDR2 SVGEGT. V lost 4 bases to trimming and J lost 3 bases; unmatched junction nucleotides: 12. This CDR3 contains 16 residues. CDR3 sequence: CASSLRDLAGHYEQYF. CDR3 in DNA: TGTGCCAGCAGTTTACGCGATTTAGCGGGCCACTACGAGCAGTACTTC.

V is TRBV4-3 and J is TRBJ2-7, with 9 bases lining up with TRBD1. There are 16 residues in the CDR3. The ends lost 4 bases at V and 5 bases at J; junction bases unmatched: 12. The germline CDR1 and CDR2 sequences are LGHNA and YSLEER. In nucleotides, the CDR3 is TGCGCCAGCAGCCCGGGACAGGGCGGAGGGGGTGACGAGCAGTACTTC. It specifies CASSPGQGGGGDEQYF.

V and J are TRBV5-1 and TRBJ1-1, with 10 positions matching TRBD1. CDR3 length equals 15 residues. V lost 3 bases and J lost 3; bases outside the gene matches: 5. CDR1 is SGHRS, CDR2 YFSETQ, per germline. CDR3 in DNA: TGCGCCAGCAGCTCTAGGACAGGGGGGGACACTGAAGCTTTCTTT. Protein sequence: CASSSRTGGDTEAFF.